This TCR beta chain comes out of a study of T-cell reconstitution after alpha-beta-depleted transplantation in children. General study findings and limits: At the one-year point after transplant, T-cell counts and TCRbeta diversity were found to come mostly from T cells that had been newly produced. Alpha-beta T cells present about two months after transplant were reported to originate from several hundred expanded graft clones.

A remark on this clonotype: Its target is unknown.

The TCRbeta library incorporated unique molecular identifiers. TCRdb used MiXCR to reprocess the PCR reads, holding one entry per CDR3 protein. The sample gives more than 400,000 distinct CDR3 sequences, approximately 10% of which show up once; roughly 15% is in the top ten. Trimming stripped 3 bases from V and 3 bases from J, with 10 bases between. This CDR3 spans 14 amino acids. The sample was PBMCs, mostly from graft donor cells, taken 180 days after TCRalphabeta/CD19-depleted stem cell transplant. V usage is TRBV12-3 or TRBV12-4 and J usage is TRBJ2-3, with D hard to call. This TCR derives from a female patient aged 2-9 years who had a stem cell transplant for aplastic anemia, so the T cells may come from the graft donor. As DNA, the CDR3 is TGTGCCAGCAGTTTCTGGCAGGCAACAGATACGCAGTATTTT. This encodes CASSFWQATDTQYF.